The source of this T cell receptor beta chain is a study of shared clonotypes between healthy human individuals. General study points: Naive subsets, compared against memory subsets, generally had larger estimated richness values.

TCRdb keeps only in-frame clones here, not all; method: immunoSEQ multiplex PCR. This sample has 300,000 to 400,000 clones, with around 74% found just once. Turning to this clone: Its antigen is unknown.

The V end lost 5 bases, the J end lost 1 base, and 9 bases lay between the germline ends. The CDR3 loop spans 15 amino acids. The germline gives CDR1 LNHDA, CDR2 SQIVND (reference sequence). The sequence was collected from a man between 25 and 39 years old in good health. The sequenced sample was memory CD4+ T cells sorted from blood. Subset meaning: CD45RA-negative fraction. The chain employs TRBV19 and TRBJ2-6, with unresolved D. The CDR3 DNA is TGTGCCAGTAGTGAGAGAAGATCTGGGGCCAACGTCCTGACTTTC. This translates into CASSERRSGANVLTF.